This entry features one TCR beta chain sequence. The donors gave bone marrow, and they were healthy. It was with 60 Vbeta and 13 Jbeta primers that the PCR ran. The protocol was immunoSEQ multiplex PCR, while the TCRdb copy is restricted to in-frame clones and leaves out a portion. The sample holds 120,000 to 150,000 clones, around 79% seen once. The sample comes from a study of cytomegalovirus exposure and HLA in healthy donors. V lost 5 bases, J lost 10 bases, and 15 bases lay in between. The CDR3 is 14 residues long. The germline CDR1 and CDR2 sequences are SEHNR and FQNEAQ (reference sequence). This chain joins TRBV7-9 and TRBJ1-6; no definite D call. Sequencing was done on a sample of PBMCs. This sequence was found in a woman in her forties in good health and CMV-seropositive. The CDR3, as DNA: TGTGCCAGCAGCCAAGAGGCTACTGGATCACCCCTCCACTTT. Amino acids: CASSQEATGSPLHF.